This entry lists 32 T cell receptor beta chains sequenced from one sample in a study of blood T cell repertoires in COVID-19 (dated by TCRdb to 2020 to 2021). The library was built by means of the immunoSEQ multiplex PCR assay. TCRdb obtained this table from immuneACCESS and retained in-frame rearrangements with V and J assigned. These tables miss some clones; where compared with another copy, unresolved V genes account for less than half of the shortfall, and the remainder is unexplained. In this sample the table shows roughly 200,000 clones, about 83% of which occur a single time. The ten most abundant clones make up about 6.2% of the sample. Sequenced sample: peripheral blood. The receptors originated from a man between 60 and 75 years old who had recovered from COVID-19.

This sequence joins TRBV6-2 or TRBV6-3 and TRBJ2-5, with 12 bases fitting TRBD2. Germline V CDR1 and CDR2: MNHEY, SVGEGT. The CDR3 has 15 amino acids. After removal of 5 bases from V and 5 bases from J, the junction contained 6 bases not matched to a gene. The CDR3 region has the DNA TGTGCCAGCAGTGCCAGGACTAGCGGGGAGGAGACCCAGTACTTC. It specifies CASSARTSGEETQYF.

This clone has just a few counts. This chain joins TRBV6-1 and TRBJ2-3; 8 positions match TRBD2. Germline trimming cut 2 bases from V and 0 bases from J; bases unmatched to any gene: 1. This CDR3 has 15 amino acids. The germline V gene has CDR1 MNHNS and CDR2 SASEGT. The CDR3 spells CASSELAGSTDTQYF. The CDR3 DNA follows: TGTGCCAGCAGTGAACTAGCGGGTAGCACAGATACGCAGTATTTT.

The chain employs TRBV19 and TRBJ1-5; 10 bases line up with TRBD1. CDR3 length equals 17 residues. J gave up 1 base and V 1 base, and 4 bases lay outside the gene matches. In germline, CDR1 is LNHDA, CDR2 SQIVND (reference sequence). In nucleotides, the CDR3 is TGTGCCAGTAGTATAGGGACAGGGGGGTCGAGCAATCAGCCCCAGCATTTT. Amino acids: CASSIGTGGSSNQPQHF.

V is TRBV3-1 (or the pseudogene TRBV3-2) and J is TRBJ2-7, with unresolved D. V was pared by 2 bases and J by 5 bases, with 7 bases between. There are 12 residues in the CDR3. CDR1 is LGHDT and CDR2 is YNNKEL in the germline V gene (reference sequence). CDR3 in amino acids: CASSQNDNEQYF. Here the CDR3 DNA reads TGTGCCAGCAGCCAAAACGACAACGAGCAGTACTTC.

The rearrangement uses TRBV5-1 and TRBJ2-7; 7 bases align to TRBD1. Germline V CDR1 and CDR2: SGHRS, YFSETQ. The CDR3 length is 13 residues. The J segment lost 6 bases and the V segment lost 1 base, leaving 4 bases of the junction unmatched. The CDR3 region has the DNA TGCGCCAGCAGCTTGCAGGCAGGGGGCGAGCAGTACTTC. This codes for CASSLQAGGEQYF.

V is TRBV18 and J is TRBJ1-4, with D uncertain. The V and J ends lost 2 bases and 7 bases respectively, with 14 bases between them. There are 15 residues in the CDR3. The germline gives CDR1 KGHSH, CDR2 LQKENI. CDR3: CASSPRRAEGEKLFF. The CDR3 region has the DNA TGTGCCAGCTCACCAAGGCGTGCGGAAGGTGAAAAACTGTTTTTT.

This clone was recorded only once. This CDR3 is CASSQATGGPPGQPQHF. The DNA for the CDR3 is TGCGCCAGCAGCCAAGCGACAGGGGGCCCCCCGGGTCAGCCCCAGCATTTT. The chain links TRBV4-3 to TRBJ1-5, with TRBD1 identical over 10 bases. The CDR3 extends over 17 amino acids. The germline CDR1 and CDR2 sequences are LGHNA and YSLEER. J gave up 6 bases and V 1 base, and 9 bases lay outside the gene matches.

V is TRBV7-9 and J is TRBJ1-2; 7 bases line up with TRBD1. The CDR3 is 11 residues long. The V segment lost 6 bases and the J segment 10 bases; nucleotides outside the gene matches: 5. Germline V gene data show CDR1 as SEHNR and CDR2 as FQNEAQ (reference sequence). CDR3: CASSPGGVYTF. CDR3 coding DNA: TGTGCCAGCAGTCCAGGGGGAGTCTACACCTTC.

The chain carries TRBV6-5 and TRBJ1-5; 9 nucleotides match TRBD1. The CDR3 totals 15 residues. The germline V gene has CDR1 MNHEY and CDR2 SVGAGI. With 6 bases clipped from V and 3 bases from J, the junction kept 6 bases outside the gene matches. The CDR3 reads CASRKQGAANQPQHF. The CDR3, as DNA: TGTGCCAGCAGAAAACAGGGGGCGGCCAATCAGCCCCAGCATTTT.

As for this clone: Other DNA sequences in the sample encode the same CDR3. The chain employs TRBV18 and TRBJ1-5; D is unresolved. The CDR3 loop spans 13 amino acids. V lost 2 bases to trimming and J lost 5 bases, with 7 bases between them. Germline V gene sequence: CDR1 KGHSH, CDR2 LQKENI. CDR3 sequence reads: CASSPGEDQPQHF. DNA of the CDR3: TGTGCCAGCTCACCAGGAGAAGATCAGCCCCAGCATTTT.

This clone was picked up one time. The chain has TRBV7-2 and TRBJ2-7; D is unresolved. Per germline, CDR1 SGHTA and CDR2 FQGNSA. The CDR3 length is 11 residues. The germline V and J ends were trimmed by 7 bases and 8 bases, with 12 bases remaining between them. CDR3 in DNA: TGTGCCAGCAAGCGCTACGAGCAGCAGTACTTC. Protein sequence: CASKRYEQQYF.

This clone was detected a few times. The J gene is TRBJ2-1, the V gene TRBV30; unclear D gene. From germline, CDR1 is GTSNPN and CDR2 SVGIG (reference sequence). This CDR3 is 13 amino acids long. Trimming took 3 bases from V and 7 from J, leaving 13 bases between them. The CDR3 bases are TGTGCCTGGAGCGCGGCACGAGTAAATGAGCAGTTCTTC. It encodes CAWSAARVNEQFF.

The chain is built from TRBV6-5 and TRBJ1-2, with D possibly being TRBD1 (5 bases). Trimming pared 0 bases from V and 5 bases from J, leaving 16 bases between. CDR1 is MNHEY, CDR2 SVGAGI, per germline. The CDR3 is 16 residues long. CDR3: CASSYSMLWTTYGYTF. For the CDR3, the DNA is TGTGCCAGCAGTTACTCGATGCTTTGGACAACTTATGGCTACACCTTC.

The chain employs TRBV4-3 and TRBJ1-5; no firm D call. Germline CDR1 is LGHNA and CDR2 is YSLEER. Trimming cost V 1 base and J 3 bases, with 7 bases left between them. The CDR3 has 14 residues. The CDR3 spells CASSQGAANQPQHF. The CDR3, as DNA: TGCGCCAGCAGCCAAGGGGCAGCCAATCAGCCCCAGCATTTT.

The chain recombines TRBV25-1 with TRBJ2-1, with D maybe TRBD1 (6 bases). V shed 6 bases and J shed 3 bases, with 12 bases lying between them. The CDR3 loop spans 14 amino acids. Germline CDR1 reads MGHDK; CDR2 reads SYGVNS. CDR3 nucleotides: TGTGCCAGCAGCCCCACAGGGTTCTACAATGAGCAGTTCTTC. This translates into CASSPTGFYNEQFF. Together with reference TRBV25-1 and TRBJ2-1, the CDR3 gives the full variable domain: EADIYQTPRYLVIGTGKKITLECSQTMGHDKMYWYQQDPGMELHLIHYSYGVNSTEKGDLSSESTVSRIRTEHFPLTLESARPSHTSQYLCASSPTGFYNEQFFGPGTRLTVL.

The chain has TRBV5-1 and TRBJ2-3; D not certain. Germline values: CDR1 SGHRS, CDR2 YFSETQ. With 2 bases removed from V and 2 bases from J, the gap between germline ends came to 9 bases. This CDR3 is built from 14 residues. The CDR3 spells CASSLSVTTDTQYF. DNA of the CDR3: TGCGCCAGCAGCTTATCAGTCACCACAGATACGCAGTATTTT.

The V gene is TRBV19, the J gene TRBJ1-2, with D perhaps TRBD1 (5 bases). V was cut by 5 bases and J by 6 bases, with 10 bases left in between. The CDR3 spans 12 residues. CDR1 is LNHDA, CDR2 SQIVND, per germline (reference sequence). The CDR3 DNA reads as TGTGCCAGTAGTTACCAGGGAAATGGCTACACCTTC. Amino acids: CASSYQGNGYTF.

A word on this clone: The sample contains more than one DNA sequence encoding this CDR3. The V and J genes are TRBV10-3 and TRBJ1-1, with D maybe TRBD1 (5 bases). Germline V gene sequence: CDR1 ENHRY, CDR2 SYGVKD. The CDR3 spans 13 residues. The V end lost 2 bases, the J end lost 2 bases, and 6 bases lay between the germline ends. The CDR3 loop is CAISEQGNTEAFF. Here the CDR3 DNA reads TGTGCCATCAGTGAGCAGGGTAACACTGAAGCTTTCTTT.

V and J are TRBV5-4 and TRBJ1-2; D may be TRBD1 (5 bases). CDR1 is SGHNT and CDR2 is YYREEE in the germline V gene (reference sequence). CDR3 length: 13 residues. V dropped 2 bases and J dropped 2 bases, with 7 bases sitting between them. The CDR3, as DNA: TGTGCCAGCAGCTTAGGGGAAAACTATGGCTACACCTTC. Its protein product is CASSLGENYGYTF.

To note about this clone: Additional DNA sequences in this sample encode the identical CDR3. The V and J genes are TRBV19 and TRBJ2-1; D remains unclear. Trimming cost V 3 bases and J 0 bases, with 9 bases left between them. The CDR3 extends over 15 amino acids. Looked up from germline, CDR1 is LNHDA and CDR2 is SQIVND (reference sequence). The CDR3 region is CASSISRSSYNEQFF. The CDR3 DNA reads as TGTGCCAGTAGTATCTCACGGAGCTCCTACAATGAGCAGTTCTTC.

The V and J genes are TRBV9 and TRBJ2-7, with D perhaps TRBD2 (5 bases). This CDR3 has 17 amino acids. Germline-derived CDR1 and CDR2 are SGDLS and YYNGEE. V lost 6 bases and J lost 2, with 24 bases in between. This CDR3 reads CASTSWPPGRWAYEQYF. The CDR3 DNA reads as TGTGCCAGCACCTCTTGGCCCCCGGGGAGATGGGCCTACGAGCAGTACTTC.

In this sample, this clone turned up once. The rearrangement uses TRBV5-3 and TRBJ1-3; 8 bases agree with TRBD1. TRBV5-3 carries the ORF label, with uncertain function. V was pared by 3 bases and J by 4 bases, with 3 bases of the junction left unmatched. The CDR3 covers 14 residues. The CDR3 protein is CARSSDRGGNTIYF. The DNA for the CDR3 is TGTGCCAGAAGCTCAGACAGGGGCGGAAACACCATATATTTT.

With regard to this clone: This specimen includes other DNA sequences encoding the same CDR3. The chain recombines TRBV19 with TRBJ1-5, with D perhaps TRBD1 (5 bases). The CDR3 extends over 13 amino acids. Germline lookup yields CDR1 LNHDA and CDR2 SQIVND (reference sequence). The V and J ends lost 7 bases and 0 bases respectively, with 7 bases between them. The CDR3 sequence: CASTGGSNQPQHF. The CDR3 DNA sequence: TGTGCCAGTACCGGGGGTAGCAATCAGCCCCAGCATTTT.

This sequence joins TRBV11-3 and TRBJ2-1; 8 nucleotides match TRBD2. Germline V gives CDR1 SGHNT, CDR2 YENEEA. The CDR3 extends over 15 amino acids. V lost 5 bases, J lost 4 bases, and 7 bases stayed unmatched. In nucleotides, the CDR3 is TGTGCCAGCAGCGCCCAAGCGGGAGTTTACAATGAGCAGTTCTTC. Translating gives CASSAQAGVYNEQFF.

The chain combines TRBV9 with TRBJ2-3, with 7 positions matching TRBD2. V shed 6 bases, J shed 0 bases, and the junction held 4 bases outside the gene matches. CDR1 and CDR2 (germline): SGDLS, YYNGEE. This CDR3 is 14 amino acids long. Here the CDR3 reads CASNGGSSTDTQYF. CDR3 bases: TGTGCCAGCAACGGGGGGTCTAGCACAGATACGCAGTATTTT.

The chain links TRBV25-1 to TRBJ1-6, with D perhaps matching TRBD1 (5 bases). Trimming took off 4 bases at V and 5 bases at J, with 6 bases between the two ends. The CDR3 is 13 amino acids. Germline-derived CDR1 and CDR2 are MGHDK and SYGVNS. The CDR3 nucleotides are TGTGCCAGCAGTGCACAGGATAATTCACCCCTCCACTTT. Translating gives CASSAQDNSPLHF.

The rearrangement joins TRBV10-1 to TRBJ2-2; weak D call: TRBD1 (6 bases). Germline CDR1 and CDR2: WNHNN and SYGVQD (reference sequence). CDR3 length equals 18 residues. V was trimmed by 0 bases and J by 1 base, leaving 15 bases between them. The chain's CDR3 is CASSESRQDAENTGELFF. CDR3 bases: TGCGCCAGCAGTGAGTCCAGACAGGACGCCGAGAACACCGGGGAGCTGTTTTTT.

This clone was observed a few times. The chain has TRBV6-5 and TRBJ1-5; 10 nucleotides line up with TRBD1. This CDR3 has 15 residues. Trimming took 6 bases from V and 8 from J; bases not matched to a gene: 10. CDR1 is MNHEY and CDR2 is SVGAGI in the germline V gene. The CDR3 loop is CASSSGQGGVEPQHF. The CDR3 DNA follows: TGTGCCAGCAGCTCCGGACAGGGGGGTGTGGAGCCCCAGCATTTT.

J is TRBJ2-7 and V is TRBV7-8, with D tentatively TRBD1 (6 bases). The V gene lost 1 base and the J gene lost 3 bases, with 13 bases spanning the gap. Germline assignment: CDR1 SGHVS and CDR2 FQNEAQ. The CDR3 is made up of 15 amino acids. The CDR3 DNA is TGTGCCAGCAGCTTAGAACAGGGAATAAACTACGAGCAGTACTTC. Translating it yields CASSLEQGINYEQYF.

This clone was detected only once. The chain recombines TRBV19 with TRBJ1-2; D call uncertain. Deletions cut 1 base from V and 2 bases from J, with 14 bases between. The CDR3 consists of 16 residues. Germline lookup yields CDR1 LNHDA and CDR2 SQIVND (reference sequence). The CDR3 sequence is CASSIAVAGANYGYTF. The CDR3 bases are TGTGCCAGTAGTATAGCAGTGGCGGGTGCCAACTATGGCTACACCTTC.

The CDR3: CASSLDGLSSEAFF. The CDR3 nucleotides are TGCGCCAGCAGCTTGGACGGTCTTAGCTCTGAAGCTTTCTTT. This chain links TRBV5-1 with TRBJ1-1, with unresolved D. Per the germline V gene, CDR1 is SGHRS and CDR2 is YFSETQ. The CDR3 length is 14 residues. Trimming cost V 0 bases and J 6 bases, with 12 bases left between them.

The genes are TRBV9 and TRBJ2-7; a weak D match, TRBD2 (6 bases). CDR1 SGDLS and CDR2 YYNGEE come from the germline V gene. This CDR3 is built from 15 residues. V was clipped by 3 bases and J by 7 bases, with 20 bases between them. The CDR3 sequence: CASSEPTSGGGEQYF. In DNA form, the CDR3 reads TGTGCCAGCAGCGAGCCGACAAGCGGTGGGGGGGAGCAGTACTTC.